This T cell receptor beta chain appears in the sequencing data of a study of OX40 agonist ivuxolimab in advanced cancers. The assay was immunoSEQ multiplex PCR, and TCRdb's table has in-frame clones only and misses some. The data contain more than 55,000 clones, about 89% of them singletons. With V trimmed by 5 bases and J by 4 bases, 12 bases remained unmatched. Germline V gene data show CDR1 as SEHNR and CDR2 as FQNEAQ (reference sequence). The CDR3 contains 16 residues. This sequence originates from an adult with an advanced solid tumor such as melanoma, head and neck, liver or kidney cancer. The rearrangement links TRBV7-9 to TRBJ2-3, with 7 bases aligning to TRBD2. Sequenced material: CD4+ or CD8+ T cells sorted from blood, taken in a trial of the OX40 agonist ivuxolimab. The CDR3, as DNA: TGTGCCAGCAGCGTGGGACTACAAAGTAAATCAGATACGCAGTATTTT. This translates into CASSVGLQSKSDTQYF.